These T cell receptor beta chains were read from a single sample in a study of shared clonotypes between healthy human individuals. Profiling relied on immunoSEQ multiplex PCR, and the TCRdb table lists in-frame clones only, not all of them. This sample has 660,000 or so clones; 95% to 97% occur once, and the top ten carry approximately 0.12%. Sequencing was performed on naive CD8+ T cells sorted from blood. Receptors originate from a woman aged 25 to 39 in good health. Each CDR3 is given with its conserved first and last residue. D genes are given only for firm matches. Clone size, where shown, is once, few, many, or a class for clones that have expanded.

V	D	J	size	DNA	CDR3
TRBV11-2	.	TRBJ2-7	.	TGTGCCAGCAGCTTCTACAGGGATCCGACCTACGAGCAGTACTTC	CASSFYRDPTYEQYF
TRBV7-2	.	TRBJ2-7	.	TGTGCCAGCGGGCTATGGGAGCGCAGCTACGAGCAGTACTTC	CASGLWERSYEQYF
TRBV5-4	TRBD2	TRBJ2-1	.	TGTGCCAGCAGCTTGGCGGTAGCGGGATTGAAAAATGAGCAGTTCTTC	CASSLAVAGLKNEQFF
TRBV28	.	TRBJ2-3	.	TGTGCCAGCAGTTTCGGGCAGGCACGCACAGATACGCAGTATTTT	CASSFGQARTDTQYF
TRBV20-1	.	TRBJ2-5	.	TGCAGTGCTAGAGCTTCGGGTGAGCAGTACTTC	CSARASGEQYF
TRBV19	.	TRBJ1-5	.	TGTGCCAGTACCCCGGGGTTTTATACCAATCAGCCCCAGCATTTT	CASTPGFYTNQPQHF
TRBV4-1	.	TRBJ1-1	.	TGCGCCAGCAGCCAAGCTACCAGGAACACTGAAGCTTTCTTT	CASSQATRNTEAFF
TRBV4-1	.	TRBJ2-1	.	TGCGCCAGCAGCCAAGATCTGGGGAGCACCTACAATGAGCAGTTCTTC	CASSQDLGSTYNEQFF
TRBV11-2	.	TRBJ2-7	once	TGTGCCAGCAGCCCGCAAGGCAGGCAATACGAGCAGTACTTC	CASSPQGRQYEQYF
TRBV28	.	TRBJ1-4	.	TGTGCCAGCAGTTTCCGCGACAGAAATGAAAAACTGTTTTTT	CASSFRDRNEKLFF
TRBV27	.	TRBJ1-1	once	TGTGCCAGCAGTCGTCTGCGGCTGAACACTGAAGCTTTCTTT	CASSRLRLNTEAFF
TRBV5-8	TRBD1	TRBJ2-5	once	TGTGCCAGCAGCGTACAGGGGGGAGAGACCCAGTACTTC	CASSVQGGETQYF
TRBV19	TRBD1	TRBJ1-3	.	TGTGCCAGTAGCGGGACAGTCTCTGGAAACACCATATATTTT	CASSGTVSGNTIYF
TRBV19	TRBD1	TRBJ1-4	once	TGTGCCAGTAGTATTGGGGCAGGGGGTTCTTCAAATGAAAAACTGTTTTTT	CASSIGAGGSSNEKLFF
TRBV28	.	TRBJ1-1	.	TGTGCCAGCAGGTTAGAAGGAGGGAACACTGAAGCTTTCTTT	CASRLEGGNTEAFF
TRBV4-1	TRBD2	TRBJ2-3	once	TGCGCCAGCAGCCAGCGGACTAGCGGGACGTCCGCAGATACGCAGTATTTT	CASSQRTSGTSADTQYF
TRBV7-9	.	TRBJ2-7	.	TGTGCCAGCAGCCCCATCGGGACCTACGAGCAGTACTTC	CASSPIGTYEQYF
TRBV27	TRBD1	TRBJ1-1	.	TGTGCCAGCAGTCCGAGGACAGGGGGCACTGAAGCTTTCTTT	CASSPRTGGTEAFF
TRBV2	TRBD1	TRBJ2-7	.	TGTGCCAGGGGCACAGGGGGCTCCTACGAGCAGTACTTC	CARGTGGSYEQYF
TRBV6-1	TRBD2	TRBJ2-1	once	TGTGCCAGCAGTGAAGCTCCTACTAGCGCCCCACTCGACAATGAGCAGTTCTTC	CASSEAPTSAPLDNEQFF
TRBV5-6	.	TRBJ1-2	.	TGTGCCAGCAGCCTAGCCCGCGCCAACTATGGCTACACCTTC	CASSLARANYGYTF
TRBV7-8	TRBD2	TRBJ2-7	once	TGTGCCAGCAGCCTGGGACTAGCGGGAGGGATGTGGGCCGAGCAGTACTTC	CASSLGLAGGMWAEQYF
TRBV9	.	TRBJ1-2	.	TGTGCCAGCAGCGGGGGGTCGCTCGGAGAACCCAGCTATGGCTACACCTTC	CASSGGSLGEPSYGYTF
TRBV29-1	.	TRBJ2-1	.	TGCAGCGTTGTGACTTACAATGAGCAGTTCTTC	CSVVTYNEQFF
TRBV5-6	TRBD2	TRBJ2-7	.	TGTGCCAGCAGCTTTACGGGGGGGACCTCCTACGAGCAGTACTTC	CASSFTGGTSYEQYF